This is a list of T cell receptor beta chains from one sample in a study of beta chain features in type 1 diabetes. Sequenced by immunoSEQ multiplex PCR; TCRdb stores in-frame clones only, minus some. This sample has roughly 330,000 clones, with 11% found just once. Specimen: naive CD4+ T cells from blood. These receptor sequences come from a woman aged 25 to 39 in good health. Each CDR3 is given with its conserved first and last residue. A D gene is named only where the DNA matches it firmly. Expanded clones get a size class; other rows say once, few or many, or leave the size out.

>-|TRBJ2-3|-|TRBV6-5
TGTGCCAGCACTCAGGGGGATACGCAGTATTTT
CASTQGDTQYF
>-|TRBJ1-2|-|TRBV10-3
TGTGCCATCAGTGAGGGCAGTAACTATGGCTACACCTTC
CAISEGSNYGYTF
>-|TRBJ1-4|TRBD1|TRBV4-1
TGCGCCAGCAGCCAGGCTGCCCCGGGACAGGGCCAAGGGAAACTGTTTTTT
CASSQAAPGQGQGKLFF
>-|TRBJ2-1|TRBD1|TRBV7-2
TGTGCCAGCAGCCGCGACAGGGTGGGCTTAAATGAGCAGTTCTTC
CASSRDRVGLNEQFF
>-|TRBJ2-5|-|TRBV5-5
TGTGCCAGCAGACGTGGGCTGACCAGGGATGGGGAGACCCAGTACTTC
CASRRGLTRDGETQYF
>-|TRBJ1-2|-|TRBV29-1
TGCAGCATTTTTCACAGCTATGGCTACACCTTC
CSIFHSYGYTF
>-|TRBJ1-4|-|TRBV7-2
TGTGCCAGCAGCTTACGGGGGAGGACTAATGAAAAACTGTTTTTT
CASSLRGRTNEKLFF
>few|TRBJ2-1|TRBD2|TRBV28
TGTGCCAGCAGACTAGCGGGAGTTACTGAGCAGTTCTTC
CASRLAGVTEQFF
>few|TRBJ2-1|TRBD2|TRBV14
TGTGCCAGCAGCCGGGCTAGCGGGATCTCCTACAATGAGCAGTTCTTC
CASSRASGISYNEQFF
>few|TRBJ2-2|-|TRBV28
TGTGCCAGCAGTTCCACAGGGCAGACCGGGGAGCTGTTTTTT
CASSSTGQTGELFF
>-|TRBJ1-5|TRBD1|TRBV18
TGTGCCAGCTCGGGGACAGGGGGCGCCGGACAGCCCCAGCATTTT
CASSGTGGAGQPQHF
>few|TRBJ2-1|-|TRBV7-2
TGTGCCAGCAGCTCTCAGACTACGTACAATGAGCAGTTCTTC
CASSSQTTYNEQFF
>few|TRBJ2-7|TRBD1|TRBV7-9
TGTGCCAGCAGCTTCGGGACAGGGGACGAGCAGTACTTC
CASSFGTGDEQYF
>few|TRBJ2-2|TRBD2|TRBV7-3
TGTGCCAGCCGCCCGACTAGCGGGAGTTCCGGGGAGCTGTTTTTT
CASRPTSGSSGELFF
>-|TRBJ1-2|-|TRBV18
TGTGCCAGCTCACGCTCAACAGGGCCAAACTATGGCTACACCTTC
CASSRSTGPNYGYTF
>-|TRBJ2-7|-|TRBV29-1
TGCAGCGTTAAGAGCGGGTATGGCTTAAACGAGCAGTACTTC
CSVKSGYGLNEQYF
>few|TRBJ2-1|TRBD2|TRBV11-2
TGTGCCAGCAGCTTTCTCCTGGGCGGGAGTTCCTACAATGAGCAGTTCTTC
CASSFLLGGSSYNEQFF
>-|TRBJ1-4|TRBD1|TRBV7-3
TGTGCCAGCAGCTTAACGGGGACAGCTAATGAAAAACTGTTTTTT
CASSLTGTANEKLFF
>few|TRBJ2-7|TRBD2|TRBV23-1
TGCGCCAGCAGCCATGTTACTAGCGGGAGACGCAACGAGCAGTACTTC
CASSHVTSGRRNEQYF
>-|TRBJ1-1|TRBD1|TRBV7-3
TGTGCCAGCAGCGAGGGCGTCAGGGGGCTGGGCACTGAAGCTTTCTTT
CASSEGVRGLGTEAFF
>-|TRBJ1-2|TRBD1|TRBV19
TGTGCCAGTAGTACGGGACAGCAATATGGCTACACCTTC
CASSTGQQYGYTF
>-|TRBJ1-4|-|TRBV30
TGTGCCTGGAGAAGACTAACTTATGAAAAACTGTTTTTT
CAWRRLTYEKLFF
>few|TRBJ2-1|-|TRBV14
TGTGCCAGCAGCCAATATGGCGGGGTCGGTACGAATGAGCAGTTCTTC
CASSQYGGVGTNEQFF
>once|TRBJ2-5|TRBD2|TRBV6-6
TGTGCCAGCAGTTTGGGACTAGCGCCTCAAGAGACCCAGTACTTC
CASSLGLAPQETQYF
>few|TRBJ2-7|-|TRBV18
TGTGCCAGCTCACCACGCCAGGGTCCCTACGAGCAGTACTTC
CASSPRQGPYEQYF
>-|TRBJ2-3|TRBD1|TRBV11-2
TGTGCCAGCAGCAACAGGGGTTTCGCAGATACGCAGTATTTT
CASSNRGFADTQYF
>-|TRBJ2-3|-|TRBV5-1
TGCGCCAGCAGCTTTACAGGGGAGGAGGATACGCAGTATTTT
CASSFTGEEDTQYF
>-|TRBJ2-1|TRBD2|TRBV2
TGTGCCAGTGGACTAGCGGTCTACAATGAGCAGTTCTTC
CASGLAVYNEQFF
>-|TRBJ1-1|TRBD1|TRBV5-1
TGCGCCAGCAGCCTACAGGGGGGGAACACTGAAGCTTTCTTT
CASSLQGGNTEAFF
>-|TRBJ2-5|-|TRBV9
TGTGCCAGCAGCCTCCGACAGTACCAAGAGACCCAGTACTTC
CASSLRQYQETQYF
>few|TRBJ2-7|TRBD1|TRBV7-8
TGTGCCAGCAGCTTAGCGGTAGGGACAGGCTCCCCCTACGAGCAGTACTTC
CASSLAVGTGSPYEQYF
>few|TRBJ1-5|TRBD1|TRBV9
TGTGCCAGCAGCGGAGGACAGGGTAGCAATCAGCCCCAGCATTTT
CASSGGQGSNQPQHF
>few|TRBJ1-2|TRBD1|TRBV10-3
TGTGCCATCAGCCGCGACACGGGACAGGGTTCATCTGGCTACACCTTC
CAISRDTGQGSSGYTF
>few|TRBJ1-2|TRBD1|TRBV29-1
TGCAGCGTTGGCGGGACAGGGACGAGCTACACCTTC
CSVGGTGTSYTF
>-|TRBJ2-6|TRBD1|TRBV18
TGTGCCAGCTCCCCCGGGACAGGGATGTCTGGGGCCAACGTCCTGACTTTC
CASSPGTGMSGANVLTF
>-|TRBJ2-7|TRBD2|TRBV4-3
TGCGCCAGCAGCCAAAGTAGACTAGCTACCCACGAGCAGTACTTC
CASSQSRLATHEQYF
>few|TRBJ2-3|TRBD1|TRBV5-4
TGTGCCAGCAGCTCGAGGACAGGTGGCACAGATACGCAGTATTTT
CASSSRTGGTDTQYF
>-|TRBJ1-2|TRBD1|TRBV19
TGTGCCAGTAGTCCGGGGGACAGGGTGGACGGCTACACCTTC
CASSPGDRVDGYTF
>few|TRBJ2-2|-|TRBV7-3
TGTGCCAGCAGCTCCTCGCCCAGATTGCTGTTTTTT
CASSSSPRLLFF
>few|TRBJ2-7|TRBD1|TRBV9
TGTGCCAGCAGCGTAGGGACAGGGGGCGACTACGAGCAGTACTTC
CASSVGTGGDYEQYF
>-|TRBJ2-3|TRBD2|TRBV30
TGTGCCTGGAGTTCGAATAGCGGGAGCACAGATACGCAGTATTTT
CAWSSNSGSTDTQYF
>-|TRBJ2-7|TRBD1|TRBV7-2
TGTGCCTCGGGGACAGGAGTCTACGAGCAGTACTTC
CASGTGVYEQYF
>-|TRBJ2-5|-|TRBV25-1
TGTGCCAGCAGTGGGAGACACCAAGAGACCCAGTACTTC
CASSGRHQETQYF
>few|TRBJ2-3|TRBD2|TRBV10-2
TGCGCCAGCAGCCTAGCGGGAGGGGCGCGAGATACGCAGTATTTT
CASSLAGGARDTQYF
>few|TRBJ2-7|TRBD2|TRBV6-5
TGTGCCAGCAGCAAGGGACTAGCGGGAACCGAGCAGTACTTC
CASSKGLAGTEQYF
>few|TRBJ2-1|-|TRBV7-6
TGTGCCAGCAGCTCCACCATAGCGAATGAGCAGTTCTTC
CASSSTIANEQFF
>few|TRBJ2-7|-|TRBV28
TGTGCCAGCAGTCATGTCTCCTACGAGCAGTACTTC
CASSHVSYEQYF
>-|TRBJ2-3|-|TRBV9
TGTGCCAGCAGCGCATCGGTACCGAGCACAGATACGCAGTATTTT
CASSASVPSTDTQYF
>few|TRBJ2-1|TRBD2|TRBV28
TGTGCCAGCAGTAGCGGGACTAGCGGATCCTGGGGTGAGCAGTTCTTC
CASSSGTSGSWGEQFF
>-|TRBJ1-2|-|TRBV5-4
TGTGCCAGCAGCGAGAGTCTGTCTATTATGTTGGACTATGGCTACACCTTC
CASSESLSIMLDYGYTF
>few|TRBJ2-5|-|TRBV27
TGTGCCAGCAGTTTTTTTGCAGGCAAGTCTAAGGAGACCCAGTACTTC
CASSFFAGKSKETQYF
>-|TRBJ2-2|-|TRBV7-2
TGTGCCAGCAGCTCTCGGACACTTTCTCCTGGGGAGCTGTTTTTT
CASSSRTLSPGELFF
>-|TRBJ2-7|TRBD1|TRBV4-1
TGCGCCAGCAGCCGGGACAGGGCGAACTACGAGCAGTACTTC
CASSRDRANYEQYF
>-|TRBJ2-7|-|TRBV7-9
TGTGCCAGCAGCTTACAAGGACAGACCTCCTACGAGCAGTACTTC
CASSLQGQTSYEQYF
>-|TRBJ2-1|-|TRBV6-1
TGTGCCAGCAGTGAAGTCGCAGGCCTAGAGCAGTTCTTC
CASSEVAGLEQFF